The clone carrying this TCR beta chain was observed a handful of times. The data were obtained in a study of early T cells in non-severe SARS-CoV-2 infection. The CDR3 contains 15 residues. Germline V CDR1 and CDR2: SGHVS, FQNEAQ. After removal of 5 bases from V and 7 bases from J, the junction contained 5 bases not matched to a gene. TCRdb fed the 5' RACE reads into MiXCR, producing one record per CDR3 protein. The sample holds about 77,000 distinct CDR3 sequences; roughly 9.6% are singletons and the top ten take approximately 4.8%. This receptor was identified in an adult who was a healthcare worker with PCR-confirmed SARS-CoV-2 infection or an uninfected control (not recorded which). The chain is built from TRBV7-8 and TRBJ2-3; 14 nucleotides match TRBD2. Sequenced input: whole blood. DNA of the CDR3: TGTGCCAGCAGCCCCGGGACTAGCGGGAGTCATACGCAGTATTTT. Residues: CASSPGTSGSHTQYF. Complete variable domain (other parts from reference TRBV7-8 and TRBJ2-3): GAGVSQSPRYKVAKRGQDVALRCDPISGHVSLFWYQQALGQGPEFLTYFQNEAQLDKSGLPSDRFFAERPEGSVSTLKIQRTQQEDSAVYLCASSPGTSGSHTQYFGPGTRLTVL.